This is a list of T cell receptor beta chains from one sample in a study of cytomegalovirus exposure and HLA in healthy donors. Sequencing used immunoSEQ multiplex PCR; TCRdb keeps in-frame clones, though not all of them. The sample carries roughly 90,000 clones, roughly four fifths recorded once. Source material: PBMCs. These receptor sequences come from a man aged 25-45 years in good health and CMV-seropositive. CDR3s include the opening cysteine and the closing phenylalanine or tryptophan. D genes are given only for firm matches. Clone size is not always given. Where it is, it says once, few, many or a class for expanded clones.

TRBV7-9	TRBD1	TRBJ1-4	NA	CASSPTTGGRANEKLFF	TGTGCCAGCAGCCCGACCACAGGGGGAAGGGCGAATGAAAAACTGTTTTTT
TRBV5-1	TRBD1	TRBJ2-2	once	CASSLDRATGELFF	TGCGCCAGCAGCCTGGACAGGGCTACCGGGGAGCTGTTTTTT
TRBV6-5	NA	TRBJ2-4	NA	CASSDQGNIQYF	TGTGCCAGCAGTGATCAGGGAAACATTCAGTACTTC
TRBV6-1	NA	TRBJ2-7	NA	CASSEAAAYEQYF	TGTGCCAGCAGTGAAGCCGCGGCCTACGAGCAGTACTTC
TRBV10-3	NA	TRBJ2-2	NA	CAISESAGRSGELFF	TGTGCCATCAGTGAGTCGGCAGGTCGATCCGGGGAGCTGTTTTTT
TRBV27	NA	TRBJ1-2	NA	CASRRTGNYGYTF	TGTGCCAGCAGACGCACAGGGAACTATGGCTACACCTTC
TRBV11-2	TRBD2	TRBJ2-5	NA	CASSLDPAGGPSETQYF	TGTGCCAGCAGCTTAGACCCAGCGGGAGGGCCGTCGGAGACCCAGTACTTC
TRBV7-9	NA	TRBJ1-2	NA	CASSFIWAGKGGYTF	TGTGCCAGCAGCTTCATCTGGGCAGGAAAAGGTGGCTACACCTTC
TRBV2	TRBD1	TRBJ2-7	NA	CASRADRATSYEQYF	TGTGCCAGCAGAGCCGACAGGGCGACCTCCTACGAGCAGTACTTC
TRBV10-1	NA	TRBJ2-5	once	CASSEQIQETQYF	TGCGCCAGCAGTGAACAGATCCAAGAGACCCAGTACTTC
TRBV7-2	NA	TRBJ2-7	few	CASSLGLSYEQYF	TGTGCCAGCAGCTTAGGGCTTTCCTACGAGCAGTACTTC
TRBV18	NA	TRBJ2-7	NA	CASSPRQSSYEQYF	TGTGCCAGCTCACCCCGACAGAGCTCCTACGAGCAGTACTTC
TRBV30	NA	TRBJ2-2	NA	CAWSDLRGYTGELFF	TGTGCCTGGAGTGACCTCCGGGGATACACCGGGGAGCTGTTTTTT
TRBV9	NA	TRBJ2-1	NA	CASSANNEQFF	TGTGCCAGCAGCGCTAACAATGAGCAGTTCTTC
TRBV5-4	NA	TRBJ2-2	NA	CASSPGLGLGGELFF	TGTGCCAGCAGCCCGGGTTTGGGGCTGGGCGGGGAGCTGTTTTTT
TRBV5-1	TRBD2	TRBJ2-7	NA	CASSLSQGTSGSRYEQYF	TGCGCCAGCAGCTTGTCTCAAGGTACTAGCGGGAGTCGATACGAGCAGTACTTC
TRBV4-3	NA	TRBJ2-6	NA	CASSHYARFLDSGANVLTF	TGCGCCAGCAGCCATTACGCCCGCTTTCTAGACTCTGGGGCCAACGTCCTGACTTTC